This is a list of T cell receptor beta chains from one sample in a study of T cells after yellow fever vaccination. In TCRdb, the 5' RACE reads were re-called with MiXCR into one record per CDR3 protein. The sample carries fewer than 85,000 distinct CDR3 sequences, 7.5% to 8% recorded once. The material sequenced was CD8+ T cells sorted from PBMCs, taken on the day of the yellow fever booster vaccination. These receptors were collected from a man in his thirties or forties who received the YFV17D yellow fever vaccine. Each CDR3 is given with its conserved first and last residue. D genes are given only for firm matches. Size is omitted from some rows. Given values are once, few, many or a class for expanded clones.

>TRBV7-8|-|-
CASNLLTRKDNEQFF
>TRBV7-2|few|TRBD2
CASSSGGSAGETQYF
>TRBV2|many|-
CASSDTGELFF
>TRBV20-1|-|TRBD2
CSATGLAEKTQYF
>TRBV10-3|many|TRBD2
CAISESPGLAVYEQYF
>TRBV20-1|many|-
CSASGVAGEQYF
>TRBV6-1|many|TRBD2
CASIRSGRSTDTQYF
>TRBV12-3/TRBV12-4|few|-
CASQGLLYEQYF
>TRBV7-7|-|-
CASSSGLLSGEQYF
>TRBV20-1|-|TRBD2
CSASGTTAYEQYF
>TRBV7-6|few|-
CASSLGAASYEQYF
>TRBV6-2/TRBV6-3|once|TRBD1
CASIPDRGNSYEQYF
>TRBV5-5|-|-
CASSLDRNQPQHF
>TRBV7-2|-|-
CASSLGGPETQYF
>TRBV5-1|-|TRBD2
CASSLRTSLDTQYF
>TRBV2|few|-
CASSEPTSSYNEQFF
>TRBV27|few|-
CASSLGTIYSYEQYF
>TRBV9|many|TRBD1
CASSAGTGTYEQYF
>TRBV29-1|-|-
CSVTGDNQPQHF
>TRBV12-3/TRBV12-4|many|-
CASSSAIGVTTYEQYF
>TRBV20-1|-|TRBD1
CSAIKGDRGPETQYF
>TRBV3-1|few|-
CASSHTGRPETQYF
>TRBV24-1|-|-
CATSDRYTDTQYF
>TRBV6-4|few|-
CASSDTRGADTQYF
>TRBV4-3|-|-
CASSQDATGPDYNEQFF
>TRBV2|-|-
CASSEQYF
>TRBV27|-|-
CASSPSTGTYEQYF
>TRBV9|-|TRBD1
CASSGWDRVEQYF
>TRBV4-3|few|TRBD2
CASSSGTSGSAGETQYF
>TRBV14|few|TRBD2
CASSPPAGGPTGELFF